This entry features one T cell receptor (beta chain) sequence. Its antigen is not known. This entry comes from a study of T cells in Graves' hyperthyroidism and ophthalmopathy. Study-level points and caveats: Peripheral blood also featured most of the thyroid clonotypes expanded above 0.001. Stable hyperthyroidism and ophthalmopathy were separated using 13 V-J signatures.

The diagnostic basis comprised clinical symptoms, serum thyroxine and TRAb, thyroid ultrasound and orbital computed tomography. Fresh peripheral blood, 8 to 10 ml, was the source of the PBMCs. RNA transcripts provided the source from which TCR beta CDR3 regions were amplified. Carried out on the TCR CDR3, a first-round RT-PCR used the HTBI primer set. Using its own MiXCR run on the multiplex PCR reads, TCRdb lists one record per CDR3 protein. The sample records around 490,000 distinct CDR3 sequences, roughly 21% being singletons. Germline values: CDR1 DFQATT, CDR2 SNEGSKA (reference sequence). Trimming took 5 bases from V and 6 from J, leaving 19 bases between them. The CDR3 runs 14 residues.

The specimen was blood. The chain has TRBV20-1 and TRBJ2-5; tentative D call: TRBD2 (6 bases). The receptor was derived from a man in his forties or fifties with Graves' ophthalmopathy. The CDR3 coding sequence is TGCAGTGCTCCTGGGGGGAGAACGGAAAAGACCCAGTACTTC. Its translation is CSAPGGRTEKTQYF.